These 6 T cell receptor beta chains originate from one sample sequenced in a study of cytomegalovirus exposure and HLA in healthy donors. Vbeta (60) and Jbeta (13) primers were used in the PCR. Clones were sequenced by immunoSEQ multiplex PCR, and TCRdb holds only the in-frame ones, with some missing. The sample shows about 200,000 clones, around 74% of them seen only once. The sample consisted of PBMCs. Source of these receptors: a girl aged 5-17 years in good health and CMV-seropositive.

The chain couples TRBV10-2 to TRBJ2-1; the D is unclear. This CDR3 contains 15 residues. Trimming shortened V by 5 bases and J by 0 bases, and 11 bases separated the two germline ends. Germline V CDR1 and CDR2: WSHSY, SAAADI. CDR3 residues: CASSLGPASYNEQFF. CDR3 DNA: TGCGCCAGCAGTCTAGGTCCCGCCTCCTACAATGAGCAGTTCTTC.

This clone was recorded once. The V gene is TRBV15, the J gene TRBJ1-1; D uncertain. Trimming removed 3 bases at V and 0 bases at J, with 5 bases between. The CDR3 is 13 residues long. CDR1 is LNHNV and CDR2 is YYDKDF in the germline V gene (reference sequence). Here the CDR3 DNA reads TGTGCCACCAGCAGGACTATGAACACTGAAGCTTTCTTT. It codes for CATSRTMNTEAFF.

This chain joins TRBV11-2 and TRBJ1-3; D gene uncertain. The germline V and J ends were trimmed by 5 bases and 4 bases, with 6 bases remaining between them. The V gene's germline CDR1 is SGHAT and CDR2 FQNNGV. The CDR3 has 12 amino acids. Here the CDR3 reads CASSTRGNTIYF. In nucleotides, the CDR3 is TGTGCCAGCAGCACGAGGGGAAACACCATATATTTT.

DNA of the CDR3: TGCGCCAGCAGCCAGCAAGGGGCACCCAATCAGCCCCAGCATTTT. Protein product: CASSQQGAPNQPQHF. The rearrangement uses TRBV4-1 and TRBJ1-5; D is perhaps TRBD1 (5 bases). Germline loops: CDR1 MGHRA, CDR2 YSYEKL. Trimming cost V 3 bases and J 3 bases, with 12 bases left between them. There are 15 residues in the CDR3.

The J gene is TRBJ2-7, the V gene TRBV4-3, with a tentative D call TRBD2 (5 bases). Per germline, CDR1 LGHNA and CDR2 YSLEER. The CDR3 contains 14 residues. Trimming removed 0 bases at V and 2 bases at J, with 8 bases between. The CDR3 coding sequence is TGCGCCAGCAGCCAAGATTCGACTACCTACGAGCAGTACTTC. Residues: CASSQDSTTYEQYF.

This rearrangement joins TRBV4-1 to TRBJ2-7; TRBD1 matches 7 bases. V lost 5 bases and J lost 3; bases outside the gene matches: 10. There are 15 residues in the CDR3. Germline V gene lookup returns CDR1 MGHRA and CDR2 YSYEKL. CDR3 nucleotides: TGCGCCAGCAGCGCCCGACAGGGCACGTACTACGAGCAGTACTTC. It translates to CASSARQGTYYEQYF.